The 17 T cell receptor beta chains reported below all come from one sample, sequenced in a study of response to subunit inactivated influenza vaccine. TCRdb reprocessed the RT-PCR reads via MiXCR and lists one record per CDR3 protein. This sample has under 550,000 distinct CDR3 sequences, with less than 10% found just once. The sequences come from PBMCs from blood, collected 23 to 25 months after vaccination. Source of these receptors: a man between 50 and 69 years old who received an inactivated influenza vaccine.

The chain recombines TRBV3-1 with TRBJ2-7; a possible D gene is TRBD1 (6 bases). The CDR3 is 11 residues long. Trimming took 10 bases from V and 3 from J, leaving 10 bases between them. CDR1 and CDR2 (germline): LGHDT, YNNKEL (reference sequence). In DNA form, the CDR3 reads TGTGCCACTGGACAGAACTACGAGCAGTACTTC. Translated, it gives CATGQNYEQYF.

As DNA, the CDR3 is TGTGCCAGCAGCTTAATGGCGGGAGAGGGGCACACCGGGGAGCTGTTTTTT. Encoded protein: CASSLMAGEGHTGELFF. The genes are TRBV11-3 and TRBJ2-2, with 7 bases aligning to TRBD2. The ends lost 2 bases at V and 3 bases at J; junction bases unmatched: 9. The length of the CDR3 is 17 residues. Germline V gives CDR1 SGHNT, CDR2 YENEEA.

V is TRBV28 and J is TRBJ2-7; D not resolved. The germline V and J ends were trimmed by 5 bases and 6 bases, with 11 bases remaining between them. This CDR3 is 12 amino acids long. Germline CDR1 and CDR2: MDHEN and SYDVKM. In nucleotides, the CDR3 is TGTGCCAGCAGTCCCCTCTTGGGCGAGCAGTACTTC. Translation: CASSPLLGEQYF.

The chain joins TRBV20-1 to TRBJ2-7; tentatively, D is TRBD2 (7 bases). V shed 8 bases and J shed 0 bases, with 14 bases lying between them. Germline CDR1 and CDR2: DFQATT and SNEGSKA (reference sequence). The CDR3 length is 13 residues. The CDR3 sequence: CSPGGRSSYEQYF. CDR3 coding DNA: TGCAGTCCGGGGGGCAGGAGCTCCTACGAGCAGTACTTC.

In this sample, this clonotype turned up many times. The chain recombines TRBV5-1 with TRBJ2-2, with TRBD1 identical over 9 bases. This CDR3 region has 18 residues. Germline lookup yields CDR1 SGHRS and CDR2 YFSETQ. The junction had 10 bases not matched to a gene; V was cut back by 4 bases and J by 0 bases. CDR3 DNA: TGCGCCAGCAGCGGCCGACAGGGGGGCTACGCGAACACCGGGGAGCTGTTTTTT. Amino acid sequence: CASSGRQGGYANTGELFF.

This clonotype appeared many times. The chain links TRBV20-1 to TRBJ1-5; D may be TRBD1 (5 bases). This CDR3 is 14 amino acids long. Deletions cut 1 base from V and 5 bases from J, with 12 bases between. Germline V CDR1 and CDR2: DFQATT, SNEGSKA (reference sequence). CDR3 DNA: TGCAGTGCTAGAGGCGGGGGTGGCTATCAGCCCCAGCATTTT. Translating gives CSARGGGGYQPQHF.

The table lists this clonotype with many counts. V usage is TRBV12-3 or TRBV12-4 and J usage is TRBJ1-4, with a possible D match to TRBD1 (6 bases). The CDR3 covers 15 residues. V lost 6 bases to trimming and J lost 5 bases, with 16 bases between them. The CDR3 here is CASSKDRLGNEKLFF. CDR3 DNA sequence: TGTGCCAGCAGCAAAGACAGGTTGGGGAATGAAAAACTGTTTTTT.

The V call is TRBV20-1, the J call TRBJ1-2; perhaps TRBD1 as D (6 bases). V shed 5 bases and J shed 6 bases, with 10 bases lying between them. The CDR3 length is 11 residues. Per germline, CDR1 DFQATT and CDR2 SNEGSKA (reference sequence). DNA for the CDR3: TGCAGTGCTCCACAGGGCCATGGCTACACCTTC. Translated: CSAPQGHGYTF.

In regard to this clonotype: A read error may account for a junction end that differs from germline. The rearrangement links TRBV6-2 or TRBV6-3 to TRBJ2-1, with 8 bases matching TRBD1. CDR3 size: 17 residues. Germline loops: CDR1 MNHEY, CDR2 SVGEGT. CDR3 protein: CASSYRQGSSRDKEQFF. The CDR3 DNA follows: TGTGCCAGCAGCTACCGACAGGGGTCCTCAAGGGACAAAGAGCAGTTCTTC.

This clonotype showed up many times. The V gene is TRBV12-3 or TRBV12-4, the J gene TRBJ2-4; D unresolved. The CDR3 contains 21 residues. V was shortened by 2 bases and J by 0 bases, with 26 bases between the two germline ends. The CDR3 sequence is CASSLQPARDLSSIAKNIQYF. DNA for the CDR3: TGTGCCAGCAGTTTACAACCCGCCAGAGACCTTTCCTCTATAGCCAAAAACATTCAGTACTTC.

This clonotype was observed a handful of times. The J gene is TRBJ1-1, the V gene TRBV29-1; possible D gene TRBD1, 5 bases. Per the germline V gene, CDR1 is SQVTM and CDR2 is ANQGSEA. Trimming took 5 bases from V and 6 from J, leaving 13 bases between them. The CDR3 length is 12 residues. The CDR3 reads CSVILRGSEAFF. The CDR3 DNA reads as TGCAGCGTTATACTACGGGGGTCTGAAGCTTTCTTT.

This rearrangement joins TRBV7-8 to TRBJ1-1; 12 nucleotides line up with TRBD1. Germline V gene lookup returns CDR1 SGHVS and CDR2 FQNEAQ. The CDR3 extends over 15 amino acids. Trimming took 8 bases from V and 1 from J; bases not matched to a gene: 5. This chain's CDR3 is CASAKGQGANTEAFF. CDR3 nucleotide sequence: TGTGCCAGCGCAAAGGGACAGGGGGCGAACACTGAAGCTTTCTTT.

This clonotype was recorded a few times. Here the CDR3 DNA reads TGCAGCACTAGGACAGGGGGCAGCGAGCAGTACTTC. Its protein is CSTRTGGSEQYF. This chain uses TRBV29-1 with TRBJ2-7; 11 bases align to TRBD1. The V segment lost 8 bases and the J segment 6 bases; nucleotides outside the gene matches: 6. Germline V CDR1 and CDR2: SQVTM, ANQGSEA. The CDR3 contains 12 residues.

This clonotype was seen a few times. V gene TRBV20-1 combines with J gene TRBJ2-5; perhaps D is TRBD1 or TRBD2 (5 bases each). The CDR3 spans 15 residues. V was cut by 5 bases and J by 2 bases, with 18 bases left in between. From germline, CDR1 is DFQATT and CDR2 SNEGSKA (reference sequence). The CDR3 sequence: CSAEGPPRGQETQYF. The CDR3 DNA is TGCAGTGCTGAGGGACCACCCCGGGGACAAGAGACCCAGTACTTC.

This clonotype was recorded many times. This rearrangement joins TRBV14 to TRBJ2-7; perhaps D is TRBD1 or TRBD2 (7 bases each). This CDR3 has 15 amino acids. Trimming left V 6 bases short and J 3 bases short, with 18 bases between. Germline V gene data show CDR1 as SGHDN and CDR2 as FVKESK. CDR3 residues: CASRRGTEAFYEQYF. Here the CDR3 DNA reads TGTGCCAGCAGGCGGGGGACAGAGGCTTTCTACGAGCAGTACTTC.

This clonotype came up many times. The chain links TRBV28 to TRBJ1-6; D possibly corresponds to TRBD1 (6 bases). The CDR3 is made up of 17 amino acids. V shed 4 bases and J shed 7 bases, with 20 bases lying between them. Germline V gives CDR1 MDHEN, CDR2 SYDVKM. The CDR3 here is CASSSPSGGGRNSPLHF. CDR3 nucleotide sequence: TGTGCCAGCAGTTCCCCATCGGGAGGGGGACGGAATTCACCCCTCCACTTT.

With respect to this clonotype: The likely explanation is a read error, given a far larger clone one base away. The CDR3 DNA sequence: TGTGCCAGCAGACCCGGGACAGGGCCCTACGAGCAGTACTTC. This gives the protein CASRPGTGPYEQYF. The chain links TRBV12-3 or TRBV12-4 to TRBJ2-7, with TRBD1 matching over 9 bases. The CDR3 has 14 amino acids. After removal of 6 bases from V and 2 bases from J, the junction contained 5 bases not matched to a gene.